Listed here is a single T cell receptor beta chain. The antigen remains undetermined. The entry originates in a study of cytomegalovirus exposure and HLA in healthy donors. Study summary: A previous analysis identified more than 100 million unique TCR beta sequences derived from around 200 million T cells. Study-wide results and limits: In vitro confirmation showed three CMV-associated chains to be CMV antigen specific.

Use of 60 Vbeta and 13 Jbeta primers characterized the PCR. Repertoires were generated with immunoSEQ multiplex PCR, while TCRdb's copy carries only in-frame clones and drops some. In the table there are some 130,000 clones, 70% to 85% of which are singletons. The CDR3 is 13 amino acids. CDR1 is SNHLY, CDR2 FYNNEI, per germline. Trimming left V 8 bases short and J 4 bases short, with 14 bases between. This TCR was recovered from a male donor in good health and CMV-seropositive. The chain uses TRBV2 and TRBJ1-1, with TRBD1 as a possible D gene (5 bases). Specimen: PBMCs. CDR3 sequence (DNA): TGTGCCAGCGAGACGGGGGTTCCCACTGAAGCTTTCTTT. It encodes CASETGVPTEAFF.